The present entry profiles one T cell receptor beta chain with its context. The data are from a study of blood T cell repertoires in COVID-19. Study details: The samples span acute and convalescent COVID-19 from the United States, Italy and Spain. The analysed material was cDNA or gDNA that came from T cells, B-cell-depleted T cells, or PBMCs.

Enrollment of patients from Seattle took place during active infection, with longitudinal follow-up. Study processing details: Scientists estimated how many nucleated cells there were by amplifying reference gene primers. The method was immunoSEQ multiplex PCR; TCRdb's version includes in-frame clones alone and lacks a portion of them. V and J calls and clone size follow that table, whereas D and trimming were derived from the DNA. The sample contains roughly 230,000 clones, 90% of which appear only once. Per germline, CDR1 SGHNT and CDR2 YYREEE (reference sequence). The CDR3 has 14 residues. Trimming stripped 6 bases from V and 1 base from J, with 12 bases between.

This chain uses TRBV5-4 with TRBJ2-3, with TRBD1 as a possible D gene (6 bases). Specimen: peripheral blood. This sequence originates from a woman between 55 and 75 years old with COVID-19, enrolled during active disease. The CDR3 DNA sequence: TGTGCCAGCAATCAGGGGCAGGGCACAGATACGCAGTATTTT. It translates to CASNQGQGTDTQYF.